The present TCR beta chain was sequenced within a study of blood T cell repertoires in COVID-19. Across the study: Donors in the United States, Italy and Spain gave samples during acute or convalescent COVID-19.

This clone has more than one count but fewer than ten. The CDR3 totals 13 residues. With 5 bases removed from V and 6 bases from J, the gap between germline ends came to 12 bases. The V gene's germline CDR1 is SNHLY and CDR2 FYNNEI. Source study methods: Researchers report that nucleated cell counts were estimated from reference gene primer amplification. The protocol was immunoSEQ multiplex PCR, while the TCRdb copy is restricted to in-frame clones and leaves out a portion. V, J and clone size reflect that table, while D and trimming were determined from the DNA. The sample lists about 280,000 clones, approximately 88% occurring once. Either two negative PCRs, clearance, or symptom resolution qualified Cohort 3 donors as recovered.

The sample comprised PBMCs or T cells enriched from blood (not recorded which). The chain uses TRBV2 and TRBJ2-3, with D maybe TRBD1 (5 bases). The source of this sequence is a woman aged 40 to 50 who had recovered from COVID-19. For the CDR3, the DNA is TGTGCCAGCAGTACCTGGGGCGAGGATACGCAGTATTTT. Translated: CASSTWGEDTQYF.